Listed here are 7 T cell receptor beta chains from one sample, sequenced in a study of read filtering for tumor transcriptome and immune sequencing. The library was built from roughly 400 ng RNA with molecular barcoded adaptors for alpha/delta and beta/gamma chains. TCRdb reprocessed the reads via MiXCR and lists one record per CDR3 protein. The sample holds 5,000 to 7,000 distinct CDR3 sequences; less than 25% are singletons and the top ten take less than 50%. The material sequenced was a population of CD138-negative cells sorted from bone marrow. These receptors were obtained from a donor at least 40 years old with multiple myeloma.

Many counts were recorded for this clonotype. J is TRBJ2-1 and V is TRBV7-2, with 7 positions matching TRBD2. The V and J ends lost 5 bases and 6 bases, in that order; junction bases with no gene match: 4. Germline loops: CDR1 SGHTA, CDR2 FQGNSA. The CDR3 covers 13 residues. The CDR3 coding sequence is TGTGCCAGCAGCCCTTGGACTAGCAATGAGCAGTTCTTC. Protein sequence: CASSPWTSNEQFF.

This clonotype was seen at least ten times. This sequence joins TRBV6-1 and TRBJ2-1; TRBD1 agrees at 12 bases. Germline assignment: CDR1 MNHNS and CDR2 SASEGT. The CDR3 is made up of 16 amino acids. V trimming: 5 bases; J trimming: 9 bases; junction bases outside the gene matches: 11. The DNA for the CDR3 is TGTGCCAGCAGTCCTTACACCGGGACAGGGGGCGGTGAGCAGTTCTTC. Amino acids: CASSPYTGTGGGEQFF.

A note on this clonotype: A far larger clone is a single base away, which makes a read error likely. The chain combines TRBV6-5 with TRBJ2-1, with a possible D match to TRBD2 (6 bases). This CDR3 region has 14 residues. Germline lookup yields CDR1 MNHEY and CDR2 SVGAGI. The CDR3 spells CAISDCPLGGEQFF. DNA of the CDR3: TGTGCCATCAGTGACTGCCCACTCGGGGGTGAGCAGTTCTTC.

This clonotype was counted many times. The chain is built from TRBV5-1 and TRBJ2-2; 7 bases fit TRBD2. V dropped 1 base and J dropped 5; count of bases not matched to a gene: 14. Per the germline V gene, CDR1 is SGHRS and CDR2 is YFSETQ. The length of the CDR3 is 18 residues. The CDR3 loop is CASSLPRFPGLKTGELFF. The CDR3 DNA sequence: TGCGCCAGCAGCTTGCCGCGTTTTCCGGGACTAAAGACCGGGGAGCTGTTTTTT.

This clonotype has a single count. In this CDR3 the conserved last residue, phenylalanine or tryptophan, is missing, so a read error is likely. The chain uses TRBV29-1 and TRBJ1-1; D call uncertain. CDR3 length equals 13 residues. V was clipped by 6 bases and J by 4 bases, with 15 bases between them. The germline V gene encodes CDR1 SQVTM and CDR2 ANQGSEA. The CDR3 reads CSVEYRSVTEAFC. CDR3 nucleotides: TGCAGCGTCGAATACCGGTCTGTCACTGAAGCTTTCTGT.

The table lists this clonotype with many counts. V gene TRBV6-2 or TRBV6-3 combines with J gene TRBJ2-1, with 8 positions matching TRBD1. The V segment lost 11 bases and the J segment 4 bases; nucleotides outside the gene matches: 7. Germline V gene sequence: CDR1 MNHEY, CDR2 SVGEGT. This CDR3 has 13 residues. CDR3 nucleotide sequence: TGTGCCGCAGACAGGGGAGGTTACAATGAGCAGTTCTTC. Translating gives CAADRGGYNEQFF.

As to this clonotype: The germline gene is not matched at one end of the junction; a read error may be the cause. This chain uses TRBV27 with TRBJ2-3, with unresolved D. Germline CDR1 MNHEY, CDR2 SMNVEV (reference sequence). CDR3 size: 16 residues. This CDR3 is CASNSGTRKVVNTQYF. In DNA, the CDR3 is TGTGCTAGCAATTCGGGCACCCGAAAGGTTGTAAATACGCAGTATTTT.